This T cell receptor (beta chain) was obtained from a study of CD8 T cells in Susac syndrome. The V gene lost 0 bases and the J gene lost 7 bases, with 13 bases spanning the gap. CDR1 and CDR2 from the germline V gene are GTSNPN and SVGIG (reference sequence). The CDR3 consists of 14 residues. Purification of the CD8+ and CD4+ T cells relied on negative isolation, and TEMRA cells underwent FACS enrichment. With random hexamers, 0.5 to 1 ug RNA was reverse transcribed. TCRdb passed the immunoSEQ multiplex PCR reads through MiXCR, listing each CDR3 protein once. This table has 150,000 to 200,000 distinct CDR3 sequences, less than 95% appearing once.

The clonotype comes from a human donor in good health. Sequenced sample: CD4+ T cells from PBMCs. This chain links TRBV30 with TRBJ1-5; D gene ambiguous. The CDR3 sequence: CAWSVGTRGQPQHF. In DNA form, the CDR3 reads TGTGCCTGGAGTGTGGGAACCCGAGGCCAGCCCCAGCATTTT.